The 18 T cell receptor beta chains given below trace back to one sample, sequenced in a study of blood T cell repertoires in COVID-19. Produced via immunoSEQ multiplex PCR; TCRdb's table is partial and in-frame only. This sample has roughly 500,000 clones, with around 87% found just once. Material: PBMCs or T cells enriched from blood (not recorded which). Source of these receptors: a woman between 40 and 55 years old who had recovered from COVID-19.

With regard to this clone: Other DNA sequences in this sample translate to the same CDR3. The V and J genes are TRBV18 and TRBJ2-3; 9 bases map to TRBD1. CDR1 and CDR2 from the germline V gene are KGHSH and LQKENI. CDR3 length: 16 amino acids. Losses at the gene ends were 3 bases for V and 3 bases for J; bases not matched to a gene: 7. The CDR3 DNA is TGTGCCAGCTCACCTCCGGGACAGGGACGTACAGATACGCAGTATTTT. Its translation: CASSPPGQGRTDTQYF.

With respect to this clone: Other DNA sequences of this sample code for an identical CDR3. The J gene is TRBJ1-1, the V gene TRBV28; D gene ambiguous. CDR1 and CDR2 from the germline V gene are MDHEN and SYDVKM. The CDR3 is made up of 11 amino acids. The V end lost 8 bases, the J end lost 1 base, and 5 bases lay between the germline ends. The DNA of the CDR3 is TGTGCCAGCGAGGGGAACACTGAAGCTTTCTTT. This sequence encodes CASEGNTEAFF.

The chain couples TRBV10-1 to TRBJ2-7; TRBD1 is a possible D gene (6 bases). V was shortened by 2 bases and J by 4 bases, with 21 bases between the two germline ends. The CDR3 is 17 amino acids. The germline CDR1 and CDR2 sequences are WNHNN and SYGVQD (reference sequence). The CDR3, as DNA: TGCGCCAGCAGTGAGAGCTCCCTCCGGGACAAATTTTACGAGCAGTACTTC. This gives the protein CASSESSLRDKFYEQYF.

The CDR3 bases are TGTGCCAGCAGTTTATCGGCGGTTCCCTACAATGAGCAGTTCTTC. Protein sequence: CASSLSAVPYNEQFF. This chain links TRBV27 with TRBJ2-1; D unresolved. This CDR3 is built from 15 residues. Trimming took 0 bases from V and 2 from J, leaving 8 bases between them. In germline, CDR1 is MNHEY, CDR2 SMNVEV (reference sequence).

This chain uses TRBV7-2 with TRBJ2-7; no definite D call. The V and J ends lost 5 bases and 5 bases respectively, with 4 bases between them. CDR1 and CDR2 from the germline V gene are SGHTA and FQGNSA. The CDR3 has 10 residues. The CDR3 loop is CASSGNEQYF. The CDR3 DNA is TGTGCCAGCAGCGGCAACGAGCAGTACTTC.

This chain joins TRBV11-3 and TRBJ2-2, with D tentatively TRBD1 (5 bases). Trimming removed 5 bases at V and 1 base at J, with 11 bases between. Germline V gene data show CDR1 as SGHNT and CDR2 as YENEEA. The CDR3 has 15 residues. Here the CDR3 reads CASSLGTGNTGELFF. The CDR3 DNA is TGTGCCAGCAGCCTGGGTACAGGGAACACCGGGGAGCTGTTTTTT.

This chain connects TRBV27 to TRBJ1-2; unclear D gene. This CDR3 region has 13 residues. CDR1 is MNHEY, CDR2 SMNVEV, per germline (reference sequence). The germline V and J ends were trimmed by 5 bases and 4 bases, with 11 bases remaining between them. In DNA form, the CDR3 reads TGTGCCAGCAGTCCCTGGACTTTCTATGGCTACACCTTC. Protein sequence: CASSPWTFYGYTF.

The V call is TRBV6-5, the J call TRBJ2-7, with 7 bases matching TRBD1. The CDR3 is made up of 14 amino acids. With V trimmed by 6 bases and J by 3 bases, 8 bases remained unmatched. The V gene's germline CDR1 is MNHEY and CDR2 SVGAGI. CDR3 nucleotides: TGTGCCAGCAGCTACGCCCGGGACAGCTACGAGCAGTACTTC. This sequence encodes CASSYARDSYEQYF.

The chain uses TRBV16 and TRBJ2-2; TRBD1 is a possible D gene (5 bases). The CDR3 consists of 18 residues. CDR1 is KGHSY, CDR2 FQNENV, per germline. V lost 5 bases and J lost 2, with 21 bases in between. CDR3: CASSGRSTKGHNTGELFF. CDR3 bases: TGTGCCAGCAGCGGACGAAGTACTAAGGGGCACAACACCGGGGAGCTGTTTTTT.

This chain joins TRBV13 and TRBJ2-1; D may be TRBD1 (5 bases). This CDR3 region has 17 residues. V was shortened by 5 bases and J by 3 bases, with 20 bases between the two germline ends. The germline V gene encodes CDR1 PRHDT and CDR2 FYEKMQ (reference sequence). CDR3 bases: TGTGCCAGCAGCCCCGGTGTGACGGAAGGGGACTACAATGAGCAGTTCTTC. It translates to CASSPGVTEGDYNEQFF.

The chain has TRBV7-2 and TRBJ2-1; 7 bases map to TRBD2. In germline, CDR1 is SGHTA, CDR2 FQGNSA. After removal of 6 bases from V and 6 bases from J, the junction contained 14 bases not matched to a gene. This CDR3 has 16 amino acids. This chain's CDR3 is CASRPQLAGERNEQFF. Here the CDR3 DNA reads TGTGCCAGCAGGCCCCAACTGGCGGGAGAGCGCAATGAGCAGTTCTTC.

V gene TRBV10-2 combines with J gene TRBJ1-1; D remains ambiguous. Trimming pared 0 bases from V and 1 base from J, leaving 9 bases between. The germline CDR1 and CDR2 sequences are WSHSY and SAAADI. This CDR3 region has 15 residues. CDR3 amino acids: CASSESERRNTEAFF. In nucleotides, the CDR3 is TGCGCCAGCAGTGAGTCGGAACGGAGGAACACTGAAGCTTTCTTT.

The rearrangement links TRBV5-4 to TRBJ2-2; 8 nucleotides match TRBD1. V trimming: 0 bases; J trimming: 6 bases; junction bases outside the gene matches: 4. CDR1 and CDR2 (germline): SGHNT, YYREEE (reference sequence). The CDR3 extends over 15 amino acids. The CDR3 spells CASSLEQGGAGELFF. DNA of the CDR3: TGTGCCAGCAGCTTGGAACAGGGGGGAGCCGGGGAGCTGTTTTTT.

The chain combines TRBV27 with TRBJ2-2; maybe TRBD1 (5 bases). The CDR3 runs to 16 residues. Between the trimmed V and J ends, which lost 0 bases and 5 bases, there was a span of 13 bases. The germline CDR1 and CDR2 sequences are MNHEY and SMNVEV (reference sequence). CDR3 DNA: TGTGCCAGCAGTTTATCCGACAGACCAAGAACCGGGGAGCTGTTTTTT. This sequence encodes CASSLSDRPRTGELFF.

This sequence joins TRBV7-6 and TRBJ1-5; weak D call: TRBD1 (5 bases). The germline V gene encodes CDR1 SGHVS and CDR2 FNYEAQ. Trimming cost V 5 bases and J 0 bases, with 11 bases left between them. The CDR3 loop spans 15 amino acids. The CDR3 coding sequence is TGTGCCAGCAGCCCCGACAGTTTTAGCAATCAGCCCCAGCATTTT. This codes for CASSPDSFSNQPQHF.

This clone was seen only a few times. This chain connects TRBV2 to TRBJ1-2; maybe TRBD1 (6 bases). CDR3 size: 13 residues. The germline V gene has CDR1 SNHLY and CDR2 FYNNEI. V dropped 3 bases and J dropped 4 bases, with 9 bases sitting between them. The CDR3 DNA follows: TGTGCCAGCAGTGAGGGGACACGCTATGGCTACACCTTC. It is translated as CASSEGTRYGYTF.

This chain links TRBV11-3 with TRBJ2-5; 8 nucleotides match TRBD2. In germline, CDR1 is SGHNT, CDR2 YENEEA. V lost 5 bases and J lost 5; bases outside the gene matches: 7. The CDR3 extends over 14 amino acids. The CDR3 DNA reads TGTGCCAGCAGCCCGAGCGGGAGATATGAGACCCAGTACTTC. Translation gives CASSPSGRYETQYF.

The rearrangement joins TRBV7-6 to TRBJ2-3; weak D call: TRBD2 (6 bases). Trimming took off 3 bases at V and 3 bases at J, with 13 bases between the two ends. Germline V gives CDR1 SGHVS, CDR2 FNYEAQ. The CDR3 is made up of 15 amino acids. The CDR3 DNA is TGTGCCAGCAGCTTTGGGGTAGCGGTTACAGATACGCAGTATTTT. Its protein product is CASSFGVAVTDTQYF.